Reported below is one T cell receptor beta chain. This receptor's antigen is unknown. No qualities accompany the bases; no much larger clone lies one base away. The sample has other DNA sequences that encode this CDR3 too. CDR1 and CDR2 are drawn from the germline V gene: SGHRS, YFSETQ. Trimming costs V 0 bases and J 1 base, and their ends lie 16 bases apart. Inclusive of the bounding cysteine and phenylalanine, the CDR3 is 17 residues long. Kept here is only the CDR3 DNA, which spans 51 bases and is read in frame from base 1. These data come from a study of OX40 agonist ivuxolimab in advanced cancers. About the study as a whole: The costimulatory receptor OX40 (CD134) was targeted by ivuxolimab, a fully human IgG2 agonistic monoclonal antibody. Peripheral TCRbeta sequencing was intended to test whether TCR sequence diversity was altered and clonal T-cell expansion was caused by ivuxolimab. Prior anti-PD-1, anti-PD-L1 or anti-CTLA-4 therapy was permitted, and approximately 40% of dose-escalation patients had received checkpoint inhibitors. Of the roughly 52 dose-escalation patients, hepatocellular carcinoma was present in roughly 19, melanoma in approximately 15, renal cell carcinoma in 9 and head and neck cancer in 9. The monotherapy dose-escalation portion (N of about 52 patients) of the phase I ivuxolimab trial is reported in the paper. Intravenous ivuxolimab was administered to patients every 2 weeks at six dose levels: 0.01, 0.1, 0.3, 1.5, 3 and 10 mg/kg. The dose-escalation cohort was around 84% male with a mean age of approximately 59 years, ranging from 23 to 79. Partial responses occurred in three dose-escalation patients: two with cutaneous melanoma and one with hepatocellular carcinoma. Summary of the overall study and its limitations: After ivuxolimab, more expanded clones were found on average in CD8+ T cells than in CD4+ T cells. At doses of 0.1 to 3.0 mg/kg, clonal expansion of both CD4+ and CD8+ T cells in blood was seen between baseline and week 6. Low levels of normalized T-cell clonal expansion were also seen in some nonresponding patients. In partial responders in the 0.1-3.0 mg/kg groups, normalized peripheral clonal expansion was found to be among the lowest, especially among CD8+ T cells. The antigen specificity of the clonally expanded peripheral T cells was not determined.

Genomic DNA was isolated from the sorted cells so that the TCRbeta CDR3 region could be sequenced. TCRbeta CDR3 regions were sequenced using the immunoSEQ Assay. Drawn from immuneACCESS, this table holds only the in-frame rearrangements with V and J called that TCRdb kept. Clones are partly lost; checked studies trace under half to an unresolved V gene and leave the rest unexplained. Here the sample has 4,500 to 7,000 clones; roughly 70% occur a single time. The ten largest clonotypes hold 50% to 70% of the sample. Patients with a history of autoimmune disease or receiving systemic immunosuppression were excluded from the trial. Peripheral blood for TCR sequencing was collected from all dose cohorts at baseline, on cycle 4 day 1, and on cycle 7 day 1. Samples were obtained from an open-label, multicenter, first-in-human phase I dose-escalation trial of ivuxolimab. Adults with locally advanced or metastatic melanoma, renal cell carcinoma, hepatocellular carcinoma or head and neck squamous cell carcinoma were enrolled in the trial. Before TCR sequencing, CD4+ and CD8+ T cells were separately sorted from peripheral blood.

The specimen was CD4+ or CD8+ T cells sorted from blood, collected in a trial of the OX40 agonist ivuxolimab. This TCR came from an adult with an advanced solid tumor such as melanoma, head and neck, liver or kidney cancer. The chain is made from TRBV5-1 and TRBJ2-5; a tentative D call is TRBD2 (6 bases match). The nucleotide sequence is TGCGCCAGCAGCTTGGAAGGGCGGGACTGGGCCCAAGAGACCCAGTACTTC. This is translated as CASSLEGRDWAQETQYF.